Presented here are 25 T cell receptor beta chains from one specimen sequenced in a study of molecular identifiers for immune sequencing clone quantification. TCRdb independently ran MiXCR on the PCR reads; one entry per CDR3 protein. The sample has approximately 500,000 distinct CDR3 sequences, about a fifth seen once. The sample taken for sequencing was naive CD8+ T cells from blood, with Jurkat cell RNA spiked in. Subset specified: FACS-sorted CD8+CD4-CCR7+CD45RA+ naive T cells. These receptors all stem from a human donor in good health. Some libraries in this study had Jurkat cell RNA spiked in.

This clonotype was recorded many times. V is TRBV6-1 and J is TRBJ2-2; 7 bases are shared with TRBD2. The CDR3 extends over 15 amino acids. V was pared by 4 bases and J by 5 bases, with 7 bases of the junction left unmatched. Germline CDR1 MNHNS, CDR2 SASEGT. CDR3: CASSAREVGTGELFF. CDR3 nucleotides: TGTGCCAGCAGTGCTCGGGAGGTCGGGACCGGGGAGCTGTTTTTT.

In its sample, this clonotype was seen many times. V usage is TRBV6-2 or TRBV6-3 and J usage is TRBJ1-2; D not resolved. The CDR3 totals 14 residues. Trimming took 2 bases from V and 2 from J, leaving 9 bases between them. The germline V gene has CDR1 MNHEY and CDR2 SVGEGT. CDR3 protein: CASSYVRKNYGYTF. The CDR3 bases are TGTGCCAGCAGTTACGTCCGGAAGAACTATGGCTACACCTTC.

A few counts support this clonotype. This may be a read error: a much more frequent sequence differs by one nucleotide. The rearrangement uses TRBV6-5 and TRBJ1-4; no definite D call. The length of the CDR3 is 13 residues. Germline V CDR1 and CDR2: MNHEY, SVGAGI. CDR3 coding DNA: TGTGCCAGCAGTTTGGGAGGGATTGAAGAACTGTTTTTT. As protein: CASSLGGIEELFF.

This clonotype has just a few counts. The DNA of the CDR3 is TGTGCCAGCAGCCGCACTAGCGGGGATTACCAATCCTACGAGCAGTACTTC. This codes for CASSRTSGDYQSYEQYF. This rearrangement joins TRBV11-2 to TRBJ2-7; TRBD2 matches 10 bases. The V gene's germline CDR1 is SGHAT and CDR2 FQNNGV. This CDR3 has 17 amino acids. J lost 1 base, V lost 5 bases, and 11 bases had no gene match.

CDR3 coding DNA: TGTGCCAGCTCACCGGGCGAGTGGAATGGCTACACCTTC. Its protein is CASSPGEWNGYTF. The chain has TRBV18 and TRBJ1-2; D is unclear. The V end lost 3 bases, the J end lost 6 bases, and 11 bases lay between the germline ends. The CDR3 has 13 amino acids. In germline, CDR1 is KGHSH, CDR2 LQKENI. Full variable domain (outside the CDR3, taken from reference TRBV18 and TRBJ1-2): NAGVMQNPRHLVRRRGQEARLRCSPMKGHSHVYWYRQLPEEGLKFMVYLQKENIIDESGMPKERFSAEFPKEGPSILRIQQVVRGDSAAYFCASSPGEWNGYTFGSGTRLTVV.

The chain carries TRBV20-1 and TRBJ2-7, with TRBD2 matching over 11 bases. From germline, CDR1 is DFQATT and CDR2 SNEGSKA (reference sequence). The trim removed 1 base at V and 0 bases at J, leaving 8 bases unmatched. The CDR3 runs to 17 residues. DNA of the CDR3: TGCAGTGCTAGAGCCAGCAGGACTAGCGGGTACTCCTACGAGCAGTACTTC. Its translation: CSARASRTSGYSYEQYF.

Remarks on this clonotype: A much larger clone sits a single nucleotide away, making a read error possible. CDR3 sequence reads: CAGSQAGGEETQYF. The DNA of the CDR3 is TGCGCCGGCAGCCAAGCCGGTGGGGAAGAGACCCAGTACTTC. The chain carries TRBV4-1 and TRBJ2-5; no clear D gene. The germline gives CDR1 MGHRA, CDR2 YSYEKL. This CDR3 spans 14 amino acids.

The chain carries TRBV6-6 and TRBJ2-2; D ambiguous. Germline values: CDR1 MNHNY, CDR2 SVGAGI (reference sequence). V dropped 2 bases and J dropped 6 bases, with 7 bases sitting between them. This CDR3 is built from 13 residues. Here the CDR3 reads CASSYVAAGELFF. In DNA form, the CDR3 reads TGTGCCAGCAGTTACGTGGCAGCCGGGGAGCTGTTTTTT.

This clonotype was seen only a few times. The rearrangement links TRBV7-9 to TRBJ1-3; D not resolved. Germline V gene sequence: CDR1 SEHNR, CDR2 FQNEAQ (reference sequence). The V end lost 4 bases, the J end lost 4 bases, and 8 bases lay between the germline ends. CDR3 length: 13 amino acids. The CDR3 loop reads CASSSLPGNTIYF. CDR3 nucleotides: TGTGCCAGCAGCTCCCTCCCCGGAAACACCATATATTTT.

This clonotype was seen ten or more times. This chain connects TRBV30 to TRBJ2-1; D unresolved. CDR3 size: 13 residues. Germline CDR1 is GTSNPN and CDR2 is SVGIG (reference sequence). Between the trimmed V and J ends, which lost 3 bases and 9 bases, there was a span of 15 bases. The DNA for the CDR3 is TGTGCCTGGAGGACCACAGTTTTCAGTGAGCAGTTCTTC. Translating gives CAWRTTVFSEQFF. The full variable domain, rest sourced from reference TRBV30 and TRBJ2-1, is SQTIHQWPATLVQPVGSPLSLECTVEGTSNPNLYWYRQAAGRGLQLLFYSVGIGQISSEVPQNLSASRPQDRQFILSSKKLLLSDSGFYLCAWRTTVFSEQFFGPGTRLTVL.

This clonotype was observed many times. This chain joins TRBV25-1 and TRBJ2-3, with unresolved D. The CDR3 sequence is 14 residues long. V was clipped by 9 bases and J by 1 base, with 14 bases between them. Germline CDR1 is MGHDK and CDR2 is SYGVNS. In nucleotides, the CDR3 is TGTGCCAGTTCCGGGCCTGCGGGCACAGATACGCAGTATTTT. Its protein is CASSGPAGTDTQYF.

This clonotype has ten or more counts. This chain joins TRBV6-2 or TRBV6-3 and TRBJ1-1; unclear D gene. Looked up from germline, CDR1 is MNHEY and CDR2 is SVGEGT. Trimming left V 6 bases short and J 1 base short, with 9 bases between. The CDR3 has 13 residues. The CDR3 nucleotides read TGTGCCAGCAGCCAAAGGCCGAACACTGAAGCTTTCTTT. This sequence encodes CASSQRPNTEAFF.

This clonotype was seen a few times. The chain employs TRBV9 and TRBJ2-7; TRBD2 matches 8 bases. CDR1 and CDR2 (germline): SGDLS, YYNGEE. The CDR3 has 15 residues. The junction had 2 bases not matched to a gene; V was cut back by 0 bases and J by 0 bases. CDR3: CASSVALADSYEQYF. Here the CDR3 DNA reads TGTGCCAGCAGCGTAGCACTAGCGGACTCCTACGAGCAGTACTTC.

The genes are TRBV7-6 and TRBJ2-5, with 9 bases lining up with TRBD1. Germline V lookup: CDR1 SGHVS, CDR2 FNYEAQ. The CDR3 totals 14 residues. J gave up 5 bases and V 4 bases, and 5 bases lay outside the gene matches. The CDR3 sequence is CASSSRDRAETQYF. CDR3 coding DNA: TGTGCCAGCAGCTCCCGGGACAGGGCTGAGACCCAGTACTTC.

With regard to this clonotype: An end of the junction differs from the germline gene, which may be a read error. In DNA, the CDR3 is TGTGCCAGCAGTTTAATAATAGCGGGAGGGCCGAGTACAGGTACGCAGTATTTT. It encodes CASSLIIAGGPSTGTQYF. The chain links TRBV27 to TRBJ2-3; 11 bases align to TRBD2. The CDR3 runs to 18 residues. Germline loops: CDR1 MNHEY, CDR2 SMNVEV (reference sequence).

In this sample, this clonotype turned up a few times. The V and J genes are TRBV7-9 and TRBJ2-1; 11 nucleotides agree with TRBD2. CDR1 and CDR2 (germline): SEHNR, FQNEAQ (reference sequence). The V gene end was trimmed by 5 bases and the J gene end by 7 bases; junction bases not matched to a gene: 7. This CDR3 region has 15 residues. The CDR3 region is CASSDGTSGGNEQFF. CDR3 nucleotide sequence: TGTGCCAGCAGCGATGGGACTAGCGGAGGGAATGAGCAGTTCTTC.

The table lists this clonotype with many counts. The chain has TRBV10-2 and TRBJ1-5; D ambiguous. Germline-derived CDR1 and CDR2 are WSHSY and SAAADI. The CDR3 runs to 14 residues. Trimming pared 6 bases from V and 1 base from J, leaving 10 bases between. The CDR3 here is CASRPGGSNQPQHF. CDR3 sequence (DNA): TGCGCCAGCAGGCCAGGCGGGAGCAATCAGCCCCAGCATTTT.

The rearrangement links TRBV11-1 to TRBJ2-3, with 7 nucleotides matching TRBD2. V lost 3 bases to trimming and J lost 6 bases; unmatched junction nucleotides: 12. Looked up from germline, CDR1 is SGHAT and CDR2 is FQDESV (reference sequence). There are 16 residues in the CDR3. CDR3 coding DNA: TGTGCCAGCAGCTTTGAGGACGGACTAGAAAGGGATACGCAGTATTTT. It codes for CASSFEDGLERDTQYF.

Remarks on this clonotype: A much more abundant neighbour one base away suggests this may be a read error. The chain has TRBV5-1 and TRBJ2-7; D is possibly TRBD2 (6 bases). CDR1 and CDR2 from the germline V gene are SGHRS and YFSETQ. CDR3 length equals 15 residues. Deletions cut 4 bases from V and 6 bases from J, with 20 bases between. CDR3 protein: CASSTASVRDPEQYF. CDR3 coding DNA: TGCGCCAGCAGCACTGCTAGCGTCCGGGATCCCGAGCAGTACTTC.

This rearrangement joins TRBV5-1 to TRBJ1-1; TRBD1 is a possible D gene (5 bases). The germline V and J ends were trimmed by 0 bases and 4 bases, with 13 bases remaining between them. The CDR3 covers 15 residues. Germline V gene lookup returns CDR1 SGHRS and CDR2 YFSETQ. The DNA of the CDR3 is TGCGCCAGCAGCTTGGAGTCTCAGGGAGGCACTGAAGCTTTCTTT. Translating it yields CASSLESQGGTEAFF.

This clonotype appeared once. Being one base from a much bigger clone, this may be a read error. The chain recombines TRBV28 with TRBJ2-3; tentative D call: TRBD1 (5 bases). The CDR3 loop spans 14 amino acids. CDR1 is MDHEN and CDR2 is SYDVKM in the germline V gene. The chain's CDR3 is CASTLDGGTGTQYF. The CDR3 bases are TGTGCCAGCACCCTCGACGGTGGCACAGGTACGCAGTATTTT.

This clonotype has a count of ten or more. CDR3 amino acids: CASSRPGALQETQYF. CDR3 bases: TGTGCCAGCAGTCGCCCCGGCGCTCTCCAAGAGACCCAGTACTTC. The V and J genes are TRBV11-2 and TRBJ2-5; no clear D gene. The germline V gene has CDR1 SGHAT and CDR2 FQNNGV. Trimming left V 6 bases short and J 1 base short, with 15 bases between. This CDR3 comprises 15 residues.

On this clonotype itself: This likely comes from a read error, as the CDR3 has no conserved phenylalanine or tryptophan at its end. The V gene is TRBV12-3 or TRBV12-4, the J gene TRBJ2-3, with D tentatively TRBD1 or TRBD2 (5 bases each). The CDR3 has 16 amino acids. V lost 0 bases and J lost 5, with 15 bases in between. The CDR3 nucleotides read TGTGCCAGCAGTTTAGCGGTGACGGGGCCCTTAGATACGCAGTATCTT. Its translation is CASSLAVTGPLDTQYL.

This sequence joins TRBV13 and TRBJ2-7; 7 nucleotides match TRBD2. CDR1 and CDR2 (germline): PRHDT, FYEKMQ (reference sequence). J was trimmed by 2 bases and V by 2 bases; bases with no gene match: 3. This CDR3 spans 14 amino acids. The CDR3 protein is CASSLTSATYEQYF. The CDR3 DNA is TGTGCCAGCAGCTTAACTAGCGCCACCTACGAGCAGTACTTC.

This clonotype was recorded many times. The chain employs TRBV6-1 and TRBJ2-5; D is perhaps TRBD1 (5 bases). This CDR3 has 15 residues. V was trimmed by 7 bases and J by 0 bases, leaving 15 bases between them. Per germline, CDR1 MNHNS and CDR2 SASEGT. CDR3 nucleotide sequence: TGTGCCAGCACTCTGACAGAGCTGTACCAAGAGACCCAGTACTTC. It encodes CASTLTELYQETQYF.